The T cell receptor (beta chain) under discussion was sequenced for a study of blood T cell repertoires in COVID-19. About the study: The United States, Italy and Spain were the sources of the acute and convalescent COVID-19 samples. The cDNA or gDNA used as material had been derived from T cells, B-cell-depleted T cells, or PBMCs.

Per the study methods: Quantification of nucleated cells was approximated via reference gene primer amplification. The data were produced by immunoSEQ multiplex PCR, yet TCRdb's version contains in-frame clones alone and is incomplete. V and J calls and clone size are those listed in that table; D and trimming were worked out from the DNA. Among 30,000 or so clones listed, roughly nine tenths were seen once. V lost 5 bases, J lost 2 bases, and 10 bases lay in between. The CDR3 has 14 residues. Germline lookup yields CDR1 MDHEN and CDR2 SYDVKM. The sample was peripheral blood. This chain connects TRBV28 to TRBJ1-5; a weak D match, TRBD1 (6 bases). The TCR comes from a human donor with active COVID-19. The donor label of this sample is uncertain. The CDR3 sequence is CASSAPGGNQPQHF. The CDR3 bases are TGTGCCAGCAGTGCTCCAGGGGGCAATCAGCCCCAGCATTTT.